What follows is one TCR beta chain and its context. Its antigen is still unknown. Three rounds of nested PCR, following a modified ARM-PCR protocol, produced the TCRbeta library. TCRdb reprocessed the multiplex PCR reads via MiXCR and lists one record per CDR3 protein. This table has approximately 100,000 distinct CDR3 sequences, about 61% appearing once. This sample is part of a study of tumor and adjacent non-tumor tissue in lung cancer. Notes on the study in general: TCR diversity was significantly greater in tumor than normal lung tissue.

This sample's RNA came from whole unsorted tissue. The normal lung tissue was taken more than 3 cm from the tumor edge. The germline gives CDR1 SGHAT, CDR2 FQNNGV. Trimming pared 1 base from V and 7 bases from J, leaving 16 bases between. The CDR3 loop spans 15 amino acids. V and J are TRBV11-2 and TRBJ2-5; maybe TRBD2 (5 bases). The sequence was obtained from a man in his sixties with non-small cell lung cancer. Material: distant non-tumor lung tissue. CDR3 protein: CASSLAPPGGGTQYF. The CDR3 DNA is TGTGCCAGCAGCTTAGCCCCCCCTGGAGGAGGGACCCAGTACTTC.